This record covers a single T cell receptor beta chain. Its matching antigen is unknown. Making TCR cDNA involved 5'RACE template switching, which added UMIs and a universal primer site. TCRdb processed the 5' RACE reads anew with MiXCR; each CDR3 protein has one entry. Of more than 95,000 distinct CDR3 sequences in the sample, 8% to 10% were seen once. This sample was taken from a study of T cells after yellow fever vaccination. The CDR3 is 17 residues long. Per the germline V gene, CDR1 is LNHDA and CDR2 is SQIVND (reference sequence). V gave up 3 bases and J gave up 3 bases; unmatched junction bases: 10. General study findings and limits: Few clonotypes appeared in both CD4 and CD8 compartments.

Sequencing used CD8+ T cells sorted from PBMCs, obtained on the day of the yellow fever booster vaccination. The chain is built from TRBV19 and TRBJ2-3; 9 bases match TRBD1. The sequence was obtained from a man aged 18 to 30 who received the YFV17D yellow fever vaccine. CDR3 residues: CASSIGTGGFYTDTQYF. The CDR3 bases are TGTGCCAGTAGTATTGGAACAGGGGGCTTTTATACAGATACGCAGTATTTT. The full variable domain, in which reference TRBV19 and TRBJ2-3 provide the parts outside the CDR3, is DGGITQSPKYLFRKEGQNVTLSCEQNLNHDAMYWYRQDPGQGLRLIYYSQIVNDFQKGDIAEGYSVSREKKESFPLTVTSAQKNPTAFYLCASSIGTGGFYTDTQYFGPGTRLTVL.